This T cell receptor beta chain was found in a study of beta chain features in type 1 diabetes. Turning to the study itself: All samples together contributed around 100,000,000 sorted cells for examination.

The investigators reverse transcribed all of the isolated RNA, so they sequenced expressed TCRB transcripts. Generated by immunoSEQ multiplex PCR, the TCRdb table keeps only in-frame clones and is missing some. The sample contains some 250,000 clones, roughly 30% of which appear only once. Study-wide findings and caveats: VDJ junctions from patients with type 1 diabetes contained fewer insertions and more deletions. Shortening of TCRB CDR3s, moderate but significant, appeared in all four CD4+ subsets of Type 1 diabetes patients.

As concerns this clone: Its antigen remains unidentified.

A heparinised blood draw that averaged roughly 100 mL was obtained once from each donor. Sequencing was done on a sample of central memory CD4+ T cells from blood. This TCR was recovered from a man aged 25 to 40 in good health.

The CDR3 DNA follows: TGCGCCAGCAGCCTGGCCGGGACAACGAGGGGTGAAGCTTTCTTT. Translated: CASSLAGTTRGEAFF. The chain carries TRBV5-1 and TRBJ1-1; a possible D gene is TRBD1 (6 bases). Germline CDR1 is SGHRS and CDR2 is YFSETQ. Trimming pared 4 bases from V and 7 bases from J, leaving 20 bases between. The CDR3 runs to 15 residues.